This T cell receptor beta chain was identified in a study of blood T cell repertoires in COVID-19. Overall study context: There were acute and convalescent COVID-19 samples, and they came from the United States, Italy and Spain. PBMCs, B-cell-depleted T cells, or T cells were the source of the cDNA or gDNA that made up the material.

From germline, CDR1 is SGHRS and CDR2 YFSETQ. V lost 2 bases to trimming and J lost 4 bases; unmatched junction nucleotides: 7. CDR3 length: 15 amino acids. In the source study's methods: By means of reference gene primer amplification, nucleated cell counts were estimated. TCRdb's table, derived via immunoSEQ multiplex PCR, lists solely in-frame clones and lacks some. The V and J calls and clone size come from that table; D and trimming were worked out from the DNA. The sample yields approximately 72,000 clones, 84% seen once. The V call is TRBV5-1, the J call TRBJ2-7, with 9 bases aligning to TRBD1. The receptor was derived from a man in his fifties with active COVID-19. Sequenced sample: peripheral blood. The CDR3 here is CASSFGTGRLYEQYF. The CDR3 DNA reads as TGCGCCAGCAGCTTCGGGACAGGGAGGTTATACGAGCAGTACTTC.